This T cell receptor (beta chain) is drawn from a study of shared clonotypes between healthy human individuals. In the case of this clone: Its specificity is unknown.

The study, taken as a whole, reports: Non-shared clonotypes had lower generation probabilities than those shared by all four donors.

The CDR3 extends over 14 amino acids. Trimming removed 1 base from V and 0 bases from J, with 6 bases in between. Looked up from germline, CDR1 is SGHVS and CDR2 is FQNEAQ. Deep was the level used in running the assay. Sequencing was performed with immunoSEQ multiplex PCR; in TCRdb, only in-frame clones are kept and a portion is missing. Of around 2.3 million clones listed, about 94% are singletons. A CD45RA-negative memory subset and a CD45RA+ naive subset were separated from the CD4+ cells. The origin of this receptor is a man younger than 35 in good health. The sample was naive CD4+ T cells sorted from blood. Sample subset: CD45RA+ positively selected. The chain employs TRBV7-8 and TRBJ1-1; no reliable D call. The CDR3 protein is CASSLGHLNTEAFF. CDR3 sequence (DNA): TGTGCCAGCAGCTTAGGACACCTGAACACTGAAGCTTTCTTT.